This TCR beta chain originates from a study of shared clonotypes between healthy human individuals (dated by TCRdb to 2020 to 2021). Notes on the research overall: A couple of women and a few men aged 18 to 49 years were included in the cohort. Per donor, three plates each were used for CD4 naive and CD4 memory, two for CD8 naive, and one for CD8 memory. Blood TCR repertoires of about five healthy adults were deeply sequenced to estimate repertoire size and the extent of clonotype sharing between individuals. Each donor's leukapheresis produced roughly between about 0.8 and 8.9 billion PBMCs. To increase sequencing depth and limit assay-specific biases, TCR repertoire library preparation and sequencing were carried out by different laboratories using diverse techniques. Summary of the overall study and its limitations: Naive subsets generally had larger estimated clonotype richness than memory subsets. Pairwise subsampling led to the expectation that sequencing depth would affect the degree of clonotype sharing among donors. Because the study included only a small number of donors, the genetic and exposure-history diversity represented was limited. Only blood was sampled, and tissue TCR repertoires likely differ from those in blood. Roughly 5.2% of naive CD4, 3.5% of naive CD8, 2.3% of memory CD4, and around 0.4% of memory CD8 clonotypes were shared across a few donors. Clonotypes shared by all four sorted-subset donors showed higher generation probabilities than non-shared clonotypes. Rarefaction of sorted-subset datasets indicated incomplete sequencing despite the large sequencing depth.

For the CD8 naive samples, CD45RO-negative cells were positively selected for CCR7, yielding a CD45RA+CCR7+ population from which TemRA cells were excluded. The donors were healthy, HIV-negative adults who had no recently reported acute infections or vaccinations. Every donor was a Caucasian adult residing in Nashville, Tennessee, USA. Blood was obtained by leukapheresis, after which PBMCs were separated by Ficoll-Histopaque density gradient centrifugation and cryopreserved in liquid nitrogen vapor phase. Analytical flow cytometry was used to check the purity and quantity of each magnetically sorted T cell population. Each sorted fraction had its genomic DNA isolated and then quantified by UV absorbance on a Nanodrop 2000c. Using the deep immunoSEQ assay, TCR CDR3 regions were amplified from genomic DNA by multiplex PCR. Extracted genomic DNA from each cell subset was distributed evenly across all wells of several immunoSEQ 96-well plates, and each plate was treated as a replicate. For sorted subsets, approximately 210 ng genomic DNA, equal to tens of thousands of T cell genomes, was loaded into each replicate PCR. Purified libraries were measured with a Qubit 3.0 fluorometer, size-checked on a Bioanalyzer 2100, and measured again with the KAPA Library Quantification kit. Every immunoSEQ 96-well plate was sequenced on a separate single-read 150-cycle Illumina NextSeq 550 flow cell. The study's processing was this. The immunoSEQ output contained only junctional sequences without quality scores, so filtering could not match that applied to full-length reads. Sequences were annotated with PyIR, a Python wrapper for IgBLAST v1.9, and V/J genes and CDR3 were assigned using IMGT germline references. Reads were filtered out if the reads had weak V/J assignments (E-value above 1e-6), no CDR3, stop codons, out-of-frame junctions, or ambiguous translated residues. V3J clonotypes were defined as sequences sharing an identical inferred V gene, J gene, and CDR3 amino acid sequence. Percentage overlap between repertoires was calculated by dividing the number of shared unique clonotypes by the size of the smaller repertoire. Repertoire richness was assessed with RTK rarefaction, the Chao1 estimator, and Recon v2.1 estimates of unobserved clonotypes. Generation probabilities for all TCRbeta clonotypes obtained by the gDNA method from several donors were computed using OLGA. Imported from immuneACCESS, the table was reduced by TCRdb to in-frame sequences with V and J called. These copies leave out some clones; in studies compared against another copy, an unresolved V gene accounts for under half, and the cause of the remainder is not known. For V, J and clone size, that table is used; D and trimming come from the DNA. This sample is represented by some 600,000 clones; approximately 96% of them were singletons. Less than 0.13% of the sample is held by the ten biggest clonotypes.

To note about this clone: What this receptor recognizes is not known. Per-base quality was not reported, and no clone a single base away is much larger than it.

The sequence derives from a young woman in good health. Sample: naive CD8+ T cells sorted from blood. Sample cell subset or site, as interpreted from the label and publication: CD45RA+CCR7+.

The DNA reads TGCGCCAGCAGCCAAGATCCCTGGCAGGAGGAATATAGCAATCAGCCCCAGCATTTT. Translated, it gives CASSQDPWQEEYSNQPQHF. The V and J segments used are TRBV4-1 and TRBJ1-5; the D gene remains uncertain. The germline V gene specifies MGHRA as CDR1 and YSYEKL as CDR2. CDR3 length: 19 amino acids, cysteine to phenylalanine. Left in the record is the CDR3 DNA by itself, 57 bases read in frame from the first base. The V end loses 0 bases and the J end loses 0 bases, and a stretch of 18 bases separates them.